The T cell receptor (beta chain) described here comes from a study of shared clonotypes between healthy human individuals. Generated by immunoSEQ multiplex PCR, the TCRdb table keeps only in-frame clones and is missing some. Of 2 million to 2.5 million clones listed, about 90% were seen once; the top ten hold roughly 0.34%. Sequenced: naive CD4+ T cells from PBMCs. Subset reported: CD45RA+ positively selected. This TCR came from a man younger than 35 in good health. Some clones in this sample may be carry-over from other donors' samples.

The CDR3: CASSQDAQGRQPQHF. The CDR3 DNA reads TGCGCCAGCAGCCAAGATGCGCAGGGGAGGCAGCCCCAGCATTTT. This rearrangement joins TRBV4-3 to TRBJ1-5; weak D call: TRBD1 (6 bases). V was cut by 0 bases and J by 7 bases, with 13 bases left in between. Germline V gives CDR1 LGHNA, CDR2 YSLEER. The CDR3 runs 15 residues.